A selection of T cell receptor beta chains follows, all from one sample in a study of cytomegalovirus exposure and HLA in healthy donors. Assay: immunoSEQ multiplex PCR; the TCRdb copy retains only in-frame clones and omits some. The table lists more than 250,000 clones, around 90% of them singletons, with approximately 3.1% in the top ten. The specimen was PBMCs. Receptors were obtained from a woman aged 25 to 39 in good health and CMV-seronegative. The CDR3 runs from the conserved cysteine through the conserved F or W. D genes are given only for firm matches. For some rows the clone size is stated as once, few or many, or as a class when expanded; others skip it.

. . TRBJ2-5 TRBV29-1 CSVAGQGGSETQYF TGCAGCGTTGCGGGCCAGGGGGGGTCAGAGACCCAGTACTTC
. . TRBJ2-7 TRBV10-3 CAISEKGYEQYF TGTGCCATCAGTGAGAAGGGGTACGAGCAGTACTTC
. few TRBJ2-1 TRBV6-1 CASSVEGYRVQFF TGTGCCAGCAGTGTGGAAGGCTACCGGGTCCAGTTCTTC
TRBD2 . TRBJ2-7 TRBV28 CASSLRLAGGPQQYF TGTGCCAGCAGTTTAAGGCTAGCGGGAGGCCCCCAGCAGTACTTC
TRBD2 . TRBJ2-1 TRBV27 CASSSLADIYNEQFF TGTGCCAGCAGTTCACTAGCGGATATCTACAATGAGCAGTTCTTC
TRBD2 . TRBJ2-2 TRBV29-1 CSVKRLASPGELFF TGCAGCGTTAAGAGACTAGCGAGCCCCGGGGAGCTGTTTTTT
. . TRBJ1-1 TRBV27 CASSLAGVLTEAFF TGTGCCAGCAGTTTAGCAGGGGTTTTGACTGAAGCTTTCTTT
. . TRBJ2-7 TRBV21-1 CASSDTEQYF TGTGCCAGCAGCGATACCGAGCAGTACTTC
. . TRBJ2-7 TRBV14 CASSQGAGPSSYEQYF TGTGCCAGCAGCCAGGGAGCGGGCCCTAGCTCCTACGAGCAGTACTTC
. . TRBJ2-5 TRBV5-1 CASNSWRSGETQYF TGCGCCAGCAATAGCTGGAGGTCCGGGGAGACCCAGTACTTC
. many TRBJ1-2 TRBV7-9 CASSLGATDYGYTF TGTGCCAGCAGCTTGGGGGCAACGGACTATGGCTACACCTTC
. . TRBJ1-5 TRBV5-6 CASSLGTAQGQPQHF TGTGCCAGCAGCTTGGGGACAGCTCAAGGGCAGCCCCAGCATTTT
TRBD1 once TRBJ2-7 TRBV7-2 CASSLRDSYEQYF TGTGCCAGCAGCTTACGGGACAGCTACGAGCAGTACTTC
. . TRBJ2-3 TRBV7-8 CASSVEAIDTQYF TGTGCCAGCAGCGTCGAAGCGATAGATACGCAGTATTTT
. . TRBJ1-2 TRBV5-6 CASSGEGYGYTF TGTGCCAGCAGTGGGGAAGGGTACGGCTACACCTTC
. . TRBJ1-2 TRBV5-1 CASSLDGARRDFNYGYTF TGCGCCAGCAGCTTGGATGGGGCGCGCCGAGATTTTAACTATGGCTACACCTTC
. . TRBJ1-1 TRBV2 CASGGEGIRTHIGTEAFF TGTGCCAGCGGCGGGGAGGGGATAAGGACACATATAGGCACTGAAGCTTTCTTT
. once TRBJ2-6 TRBV7-2 CASSQRQGTGANVLTF TGTGCCAGCAGCCAACGACAAGGGACTGGGGCCAACGTCCTGACTTTC
. few TRBJ1-2 TRBV30 CAWERGGRGYTF TGTGCCTGGGAAAGGGGAGGACGGGGCTACACCTTC
TRBD1 . TRBJ1-2 TRBV15 CATSRGTGGRYTF TGTGCCACCAGCCGAGGGACAGGGGGACGCTACACCTTC
. . TRBJ2-3 TRBV7-7 CASSVDGRTDTQYF TGTGCCAGCAGCGTGGACGGACGAACAGATACGCAGTATTTT
. . TRBJ2-5 TRBV27 CASGQLGETQYF TGTGCCAGCGGACAGCTGGGGGAGACCCAGTACTTC
. once TRBJ2-7 TRBV28 CASNTRQASYEQYF TGTGCCAGCAATACACGACAGGCGTCCTACGAGCAGTACTTC
. . TRBJ1-2 TRBV5-6 CASSSDGRITYGYTF TGTGCCAGCAGTTCGGACGGGAGAATTACCTATGGCTACACCTTC
. . TRBJ1-5 TRBV29-1 CSVEVGGQPQHF TGCAGCGTTGAAGTGGGAGGTCAGCCCCAGCATTTT
TRBD1 . TRBJ1-1 TRBV4-1 CASSQETGVNTEAFF TGCGCCAGCAGCCAAGAAACAGGGGTGAACACTGAAGCTTTCTTT
. . TRBJ2-1 TRBV9 CASSVGQGNEQFF TGTGCCAGCAGCGTAGGCCAGGGCAATGAGCAGTTCTTC
. few TRBJ2-7 TRBV13 CANRVGLNYEQYF TGTGCCAACCGCGTGGGGTTGAACTACGAGCAGTACTTC
TRBD2 . TRBJ2-7 TRBV7-9 CASSPKPGLAVPYEQYF TGTGCCAGCAGCCCAAAACCGGGACTAGCGGTCCCCTACGAGCAGTACTTC
TRBD1 . TRBJ2-5 TRBV6-5 CASSLGTARLETQYF TGTGCCAGCAGTCTCGGGACAGCCCGCCTAGAGACCCAGTACTTC
TRBD1 . TRBJ2-7 TRBV19 CATTPGTGAYEQYF TGTGCCACCACCCCCGGGACAGGGGCCTACGAGCAGTACTTC
TRBD1 once TRBJ1-1 TRBV28 CASEPGYGTVEAFF TGTGCCAGCGAACCCGGGTACGGGACAGTTGAAGCTTTCTTT
TRBD1 . TRBJ1-1 TRBV29-1 CSGRLRRDRGQAEAFF TGCAGCGGTCGTCTTCGCCGGGACAGGGGGCAAGCTGAAGCTTTCTTT
TRBD1 . TRBJ2-7 TRBV6-6 CASSYRTGGDSYEQYF TGTGCCAGCAGTTACCGGACAGGGGGGGACTCCTACGAGCAGTACTTC
. few TRBJ2-3 TRBV6-5 CASSYSPGGTDTQYF TGTGCCAGCAGTTACTCCCCAGGAGGCACAGATACGCAGTATTTT
. . TRBJ1-2 TRBV5-6 CASSPDSYGYTF TGTGCCAGCAGCCCGGACAGCTATGGCTACACCTTC
TRBD2 . TRBJ2-3 TRBV5-1 CASNRLAGELDTQYF TGCGCCAGCAATCGGCTAGCGGGAGAGCTAGATACGCAGTATTTT
TRBD1 . TRBJ2-5 TRBV5-8 CASSLGQGARKETQYF TGTGCCAGCAGCCTAGGACAGGGGGCGCGTAAGGAGACCCAGTACTTC
TRBD2 . TRBJ2-1 TRBV28 CASSLGSAGGDEQFF TGTGCCAGCAGTTTAGGGTCTGCGGGAGGGGATGAGCAGTTCTTC
. . TRBJ2-6 TRBV7-8 CASSLAVGSGANVLTF TGTGCCAGCAGCTTAGCGGTAGGCTCTGGGGCCAACGTCCTGACTTTC
. once TRBJ1-2 TRBV27 CASDGPGLELGGYTF TGTGCCAGCGACGGCCCGGGACTCGAGTTGGGGGGCTACACCTTC